This T cell receptor (beta chain) is from a study of OX40 agonist ivuxolimab in advanced cancers. Background on the whole study: Ivuxolimab was an agonistic, fully human IgG2 monoclonal antibody directed against OX40 (CD134), a costimulatory receptor. Prior anti-PD-1, anti-PD-L1 or anti-CTLA-4 therapy was permitted, and roughly two fifths of dose-escalation patients had received checkpoint inhibitors. Three dose-escalation patients achieved partial responses, one with hepatocellular carcinoma and two with cutaneous melanoma. Among the roughly 52 dose-escalation patients, about 19 had hepatocellular carcinoma, roughly 15 melanoma, 9 renal cell carcinoma and 9 head and neck cancer. Intravenous ivuxolimab was administered to patients every 2 weeks at six dose levels: 0.01, 0.1, 0.3, 1.5, 3 and 10 mg/kg. The dose-escalation cohort was approximately 83% male with a mean age of approximately 60 years, ranging from roughly 20 to 80. Peripheral TCRbeta sequencing aimed to test whether ivuxolimab altered TCR sequence diversity and caused clonal T-cell expansion. The paper describes the monotherapy dose-escalation part (N of about 47 patients) of the phase I trial of ivuxolimab.

This clone was seen once. Its antigen is unknown. Base qualities were left out, and no much larger clone turns up one base away. Patients with a history of autoimmune disease or receiving systemic immunosuppression were excluded from the trial. Peripheral blood for TCR sequencing was collected from all dose cohorts at baseline, on cycle 4 day 1, and on cycle 7 day 1. The samples were taken from a phase I, first-in-human, multicenter, open-label dose-escalation trial of ivuxolimab. The trial enrolled adults with locally advanced or metastatic head and neck squamous cell, hepatocellular, melanoma or renal cell carcinoma. Before TCR sequencing, CD4+ and CD8+ T cells were separately sorted from peripheral blood. To sequence the TCRbeta CDR3 region, genomic DNA was isolated from the sorted cells. TCRbeta CDR3 regions were sequenced using the immunoSEQ Assay. TCRdb took over this immuneACCESS table, retaining in-frame rearrangements with V and J assigned. Such tables are incomplete; in checked studies, under half of the missing clones stem from an unresolved V gene, and the remainder is unexplained. This sample comprises some 100,000 clones, over 75% of them detected only once. Around 1.8% of the sample belongs to the ten largest clones.

The paper as a whole reports these results and caveats: Clonal expansion of both CD4+ and CD8+ blood T cells was observed from baseline to week 6 at doses 0.1 to 3.0 mg/kg. Low levels of normalized T-cell clonal expansion were also seen in some patients who did not respond. The antigen specificity of the peripheral T cells that underwent clonal expansion was not determined. In partial responders in the 0.1-3.0 mg/kg groups, normalized peripheral clonal expansion was found to be among the lowest, especially among CD8+ T cells. After ivuxolimab, more expanded clones were found on average in CD8+ T cells than in CD4+ T cells.

The CDR3, cysteine through phenylalanine, is 15 amino acids long. Just the 45-base CDR3 DNA is kept, in frame starting at base 1. V loses 1 base of germline sequence and J loses 5 bases, and the interval between the two ends is 14 bases. According to the germline V gene (reference sequence), CDR1 reads SEHNR and CDR2 reads FQNEAQ. The receptor comes from an adult with an advanced solid tumor such as melanoma, head and neck, liver or kidney cancer. Sequences were derived from CD4+ or CD8+ T cells sorted from blood, sampled in a trial of the OX40 agonist ivuxolimab. The chain is made from TRBV7-9 and TRBJ2-5, with no D gene named confidently. CDR3 loop: CASSLGQEFGETQYF. The nucleotide sequence is TGTGCCAGCAGCTTAGGCCAGGAGTTTGGGGAGACCCAGTACTTC.